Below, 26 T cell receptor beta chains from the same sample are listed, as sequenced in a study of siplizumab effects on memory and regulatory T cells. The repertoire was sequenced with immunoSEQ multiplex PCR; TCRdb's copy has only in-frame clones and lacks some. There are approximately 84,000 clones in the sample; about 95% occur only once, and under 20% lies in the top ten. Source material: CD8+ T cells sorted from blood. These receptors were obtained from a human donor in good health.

CDR3 residues: CASGGFAGATDTQYF. CDR3 DNA: TGTGCCAGCGGGGGATTCGCGGGAGCGACAGATACGCAGTATTTT. This chain links TRBV27 with TRBJ2-3; 7 positions agree with TRBD2. The germline CDR1 and CDR2 sequences are MNHEY and SMNVEV (reference sequence). The CDR3 contains 15 residues. V was clipped by 8 bases and J by 3 bases; unmatched bases: 11.

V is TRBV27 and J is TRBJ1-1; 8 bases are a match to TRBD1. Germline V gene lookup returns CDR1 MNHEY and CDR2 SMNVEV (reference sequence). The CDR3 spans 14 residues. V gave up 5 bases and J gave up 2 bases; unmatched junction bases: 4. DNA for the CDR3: TGTGCCAGCAGTCAGACAGGGGTTAACACTGAAGCTTTCTTT. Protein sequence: CASSQTGVNTEAFF.

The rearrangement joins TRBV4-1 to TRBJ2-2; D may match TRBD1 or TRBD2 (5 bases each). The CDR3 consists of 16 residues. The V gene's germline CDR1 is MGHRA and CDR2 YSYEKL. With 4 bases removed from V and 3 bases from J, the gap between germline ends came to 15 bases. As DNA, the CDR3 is TGCGCCAGCAGCCTAGAACCGGGACGCTACACCGGGGAGCTGTTTTTT. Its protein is CASSLEPGRYTGELFF.

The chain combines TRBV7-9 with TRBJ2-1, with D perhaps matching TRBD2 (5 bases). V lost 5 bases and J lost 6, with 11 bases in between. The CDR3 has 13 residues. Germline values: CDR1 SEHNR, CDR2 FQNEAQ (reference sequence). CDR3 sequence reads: CASSQGLVNEQFF. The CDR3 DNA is TGTGCCAGCAGCCAAGGACTCGTCAATGAGCAGTTCTTC.

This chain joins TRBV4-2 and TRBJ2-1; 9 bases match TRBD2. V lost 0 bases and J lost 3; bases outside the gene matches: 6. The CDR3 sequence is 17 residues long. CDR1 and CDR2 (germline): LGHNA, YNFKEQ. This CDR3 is CASSQEGGRGRYNEQFF. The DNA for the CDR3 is TGTGCCAGCAGCCAAGAAGGCGGGAGGGGCCGCTACAATGAGCAGTTCTTC.

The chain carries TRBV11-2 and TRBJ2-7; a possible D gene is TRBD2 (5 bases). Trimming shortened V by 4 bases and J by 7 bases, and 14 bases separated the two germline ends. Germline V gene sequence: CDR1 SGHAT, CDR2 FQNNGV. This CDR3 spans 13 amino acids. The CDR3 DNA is TGTGCCAGCAGCTGGGCAGACTGGAGGGAGCAGTACTTC. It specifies CASSWADWREQYF.

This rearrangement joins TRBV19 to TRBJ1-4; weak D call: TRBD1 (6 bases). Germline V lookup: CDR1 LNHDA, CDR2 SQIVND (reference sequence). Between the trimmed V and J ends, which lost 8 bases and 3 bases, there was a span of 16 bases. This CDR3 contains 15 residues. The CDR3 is CASYKGGVPNEKLFF. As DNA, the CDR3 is TGTGCCAGTTATAAAGGGGGTGTGCCTAATGAAAAACTGTTTTTT.

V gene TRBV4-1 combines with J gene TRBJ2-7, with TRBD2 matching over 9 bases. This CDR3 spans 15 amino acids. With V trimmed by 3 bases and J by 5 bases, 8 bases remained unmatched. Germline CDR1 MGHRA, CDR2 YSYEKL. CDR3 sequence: CASSQVAGVRNEQYF. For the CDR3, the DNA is TGCGCCAGCAGCCAGGTAGCGGGAGTAAGGAACGAGCAGTACTTC.

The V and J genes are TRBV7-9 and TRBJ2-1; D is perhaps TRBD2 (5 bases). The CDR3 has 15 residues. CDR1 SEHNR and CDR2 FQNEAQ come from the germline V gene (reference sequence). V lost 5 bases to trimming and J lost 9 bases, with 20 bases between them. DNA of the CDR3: TGTGCCAGCAGCCGACCCCTGGACTTCAAGGGTGAGCAGTTCTTC. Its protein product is CASSRPLDFKGEQFF. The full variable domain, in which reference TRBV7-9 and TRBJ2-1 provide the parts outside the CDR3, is DTGVSQNPRHKITKRGQNVTFRCDPISEHNRLYWYRQTLGQGPEFLTYFQNEAQLEKSRLLSDRFSAERPKGSFSTLEIQRTEQGDSAMYLCASSRPLDFKGEQFFGPGTRLTVL.

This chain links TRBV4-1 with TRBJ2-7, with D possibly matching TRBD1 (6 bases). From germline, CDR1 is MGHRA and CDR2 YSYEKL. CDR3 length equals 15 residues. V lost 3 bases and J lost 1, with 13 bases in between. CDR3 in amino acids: CASSQVDRESYEQYF. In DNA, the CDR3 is TGCGCCAGCAGCCAGGTGGACAGAGAATCCTACGAGCAGTACTTC.

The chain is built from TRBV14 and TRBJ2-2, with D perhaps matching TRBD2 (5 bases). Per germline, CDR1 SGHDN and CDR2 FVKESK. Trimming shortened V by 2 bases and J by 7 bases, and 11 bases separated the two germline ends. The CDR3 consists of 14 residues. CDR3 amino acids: CASSQKTSFGELFF. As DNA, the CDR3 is TGTGCCAGCAGCCAAAAAACTAGTTTCGGGGAGCTGTTTTTT.

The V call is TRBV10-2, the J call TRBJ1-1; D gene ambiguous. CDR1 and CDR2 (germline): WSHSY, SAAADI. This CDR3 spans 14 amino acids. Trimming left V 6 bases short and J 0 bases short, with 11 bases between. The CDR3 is CASRGSGLNTEAFF. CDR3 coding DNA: TGCGCCAGCAGGGGTTCCGGACTGAACACTGAAGCTTTCTTT.

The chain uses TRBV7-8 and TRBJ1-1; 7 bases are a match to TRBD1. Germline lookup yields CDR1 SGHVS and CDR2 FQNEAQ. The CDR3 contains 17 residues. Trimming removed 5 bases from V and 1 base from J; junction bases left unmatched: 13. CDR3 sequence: CASSTDSGTEQNTEAFF. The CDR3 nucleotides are TGTGCCAGCAGCACCGACTCGGGGACAGAGCAGAACACTGAAGCTTTCTTT.

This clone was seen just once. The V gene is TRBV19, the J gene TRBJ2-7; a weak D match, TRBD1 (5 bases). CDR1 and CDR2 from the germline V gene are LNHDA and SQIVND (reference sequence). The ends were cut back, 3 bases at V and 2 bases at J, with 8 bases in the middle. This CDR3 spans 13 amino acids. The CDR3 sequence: CASSMGQAYEQYF. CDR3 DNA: TGTGCCAGTAGTATGGGGCAGGCCTACGAGCAGTACTTC.

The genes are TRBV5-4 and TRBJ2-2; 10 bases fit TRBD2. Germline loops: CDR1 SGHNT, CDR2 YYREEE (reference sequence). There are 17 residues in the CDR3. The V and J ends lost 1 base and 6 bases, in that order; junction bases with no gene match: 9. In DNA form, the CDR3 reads TGTGCCAGCAGCTTGTTTCCAGGGACTAGCGTCGCCGGGGAGCTGTTTTTT. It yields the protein CASSLFPGTSVAGELFF.

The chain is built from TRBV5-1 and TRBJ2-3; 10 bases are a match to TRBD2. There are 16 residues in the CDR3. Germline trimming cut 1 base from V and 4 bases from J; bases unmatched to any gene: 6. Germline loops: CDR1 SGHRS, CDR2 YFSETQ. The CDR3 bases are TGCGCCAGCAGCTTGTGGCTAGCGGGAGAGGCAGATACGCAGTATTTT. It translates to CASSLWLAGEADTQYF.

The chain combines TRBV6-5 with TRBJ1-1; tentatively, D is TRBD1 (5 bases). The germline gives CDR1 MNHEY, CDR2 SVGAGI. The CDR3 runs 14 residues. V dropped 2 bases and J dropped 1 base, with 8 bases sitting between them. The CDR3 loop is CASSYDQGNTEAFF. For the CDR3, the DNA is TGTGCCAGCAGTTACGATCAGGGGAACACTGAAGCTTTCTTT.

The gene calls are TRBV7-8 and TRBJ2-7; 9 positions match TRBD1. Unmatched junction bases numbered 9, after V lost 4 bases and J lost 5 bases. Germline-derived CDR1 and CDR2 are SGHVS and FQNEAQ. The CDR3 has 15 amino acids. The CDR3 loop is CASSWPQGQGNEQYF. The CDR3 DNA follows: TGTGCCAGCAGCTGGCCCCAGGGACAGGGCAACGAGCAGTACTTC.

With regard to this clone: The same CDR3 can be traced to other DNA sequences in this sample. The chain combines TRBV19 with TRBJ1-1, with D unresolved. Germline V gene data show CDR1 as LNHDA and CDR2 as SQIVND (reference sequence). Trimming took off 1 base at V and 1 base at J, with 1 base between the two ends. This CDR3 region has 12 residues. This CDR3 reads CASSIGNTEAFF. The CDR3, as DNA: TGTGCCAGTAGTATAGGGAACACTGAAGCTTTCTTT. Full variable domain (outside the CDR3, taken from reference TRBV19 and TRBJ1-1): DGGITQSPKYLFRKEGQNVTLSCEQNLNHDAMYWYRQDPGQGLRLIYYSQIVNDFQKGDIAEGYSVSREKKESFPLTVTSAQKNPTAFYLCASSIGNTEAFFGQGTRLTVV.

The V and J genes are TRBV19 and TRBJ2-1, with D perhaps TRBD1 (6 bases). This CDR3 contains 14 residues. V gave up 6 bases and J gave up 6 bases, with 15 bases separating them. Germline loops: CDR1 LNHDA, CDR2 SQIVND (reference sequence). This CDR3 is CASRTSRGFNEQFF. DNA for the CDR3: TGTGCCAGTAGGACGTCCAGGGGTTTCAATGAGCAGTTCTTC. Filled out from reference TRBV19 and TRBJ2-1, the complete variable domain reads DGGITQSPKYLFRKEGQNVTLSCEQNLNHDAMYWYRQDPGQGLRLIYYSQIVNDFQKGDIAEGYSVSREKKESFPLTVTSAQKNPTAFYLCASRTSRGFNEQFFGPGTRLTVL.

This CDR3 is CASSFSVSYEQYF. As DNA, the CDR3 is TGTGCCAGCAGTTTCAGTGTTTCCTACGAGCAGTACTTC. The chain joins TRBV27 to TRBJ2-7; no firm D call. The CDR3 spans 13 residues. The germline gives CDR1 MNHEY, CDR2 SMNVEV (reference sequence). V was cut by 3 bases and J by 1 base, with 7 bases left in between.

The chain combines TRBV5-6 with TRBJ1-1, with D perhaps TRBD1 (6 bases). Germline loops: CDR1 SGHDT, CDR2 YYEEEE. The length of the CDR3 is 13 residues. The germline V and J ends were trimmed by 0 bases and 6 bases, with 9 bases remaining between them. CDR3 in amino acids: CASSLGGGAEAFF. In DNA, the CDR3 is TGTGCCAGCAGCTTGGGAGGGGGGGCTGAAGCTTTCTTT.

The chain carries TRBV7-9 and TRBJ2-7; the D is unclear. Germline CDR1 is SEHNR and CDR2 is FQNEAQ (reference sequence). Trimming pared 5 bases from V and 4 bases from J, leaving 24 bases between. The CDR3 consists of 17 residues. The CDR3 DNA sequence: TGTGCCAGCAGCCCGGCCCGCGGTGGGCTAGAATATTACGAGCAGTACTTC. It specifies CASSPARGGLEYYEQYF.

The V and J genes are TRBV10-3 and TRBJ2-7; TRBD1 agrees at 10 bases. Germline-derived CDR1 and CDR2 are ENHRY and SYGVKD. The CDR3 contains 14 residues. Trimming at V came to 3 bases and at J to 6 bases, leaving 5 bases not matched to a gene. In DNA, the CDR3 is TGTGCCATCAGTGACCGGGACAGGGGACCCGAGCAGTACTTC. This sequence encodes CAISDRDRGPEQYF.

In DNA, the CDR3 is TGCAGCGTTGACCCTGCTAGCGGCACAGATACGCAGTATTTT. It yields the protein CSVDPASGTDTQYF. J is TRBJ2-3 and V is TRBV29-1; TRBD2 is a possible D gene (6 bases). The germline V and J ends were trimmed by 3 bases and 1 base, with 11 bases remaining between them. The CDR3 consists of 14 residues. Germline CDR1 reads SQVTM; CDR2 reads ANQGSEA.

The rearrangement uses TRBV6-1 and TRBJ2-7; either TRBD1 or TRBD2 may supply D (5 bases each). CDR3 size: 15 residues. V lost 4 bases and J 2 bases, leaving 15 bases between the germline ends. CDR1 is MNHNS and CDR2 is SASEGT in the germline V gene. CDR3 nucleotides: TGTGCCAGCAGTGTATGGGGGATAGGGCCCTACGAGCAGTACTTC. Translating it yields CASSVWGIGPYEQYF.